Listed below are T cell receptor beta chains from one sample, sequenced in a study of control samples from healthy donors and cancer patients. Generated by immunoSEQ multiplex PCR, the TCRdb table keeps only in-frame clones and is missing some. Of about 130,000 clones listed, 90% are singletons. Sequencing was done on a sample of blood. The receptors derive from a man between 18 and 35 years old in good health. Both conserved end residues are part of each CDR3. Fields, in order: J gene, V gene, CDR3 protein.

J gene: TRBJ1-1; V gene: TRBV10-3; CDR3 protein: CAISPEGQGEVFF
J gene: TRBJ1-3; V gene: TRBV9; CDR3 protein: CASSALGSSGNTIYF
J gene: TRBJ1-3; V gene: TRBV28; CDR3 protein: CASSSHRVPSGNTIYF
J gene: TRBJ1-5; V gene: TRBV6-6; CDR3 protein: CASTRDRSQPQHF
J gene: TRBJ2-1; V gene: TRBV6-6; CDR3 protein: CASSYANLGQQFF
J gene: TRBJ1-6; V gene: TRBV7-9; CDR3 protein: CASSLLGSGDNSPLHF
J gene: TRBJ2-7; V gene: TRBV7-9; CDR3 protein: CASSFTGQPYEQYF
J gene: TRBJ1-1; V gene: TRBV10-1; CDR3 protein: CASSESRATGTTWNTEAFF
J gene: TRBJ2-1; V gene: TRBV11-3; CDR3 protein: CASSLEPRTNNEQFF
J gene: TRBJ2-1; V gene: TRBV13; CDR3 protein: CASSPGLAGGRGWNEQFF
J gene: TRBJ1-2; V gene: TRBV2; CDR3 protein: CASTRDGDGRYGYTF
J gene: TRBJ1-1; V gene: TRBV5-1; CDR3 protein: CASSSTGETEAFF
J gene: TRBJ1-5; V gene: TRBV9; CDR3 protein: CACRDREDRNQPQHF
J gene: TRBJ2-1; V gene: TRBV28; CDR3 protein: CASSLFSADSDEQFF
J gene: TRBJ1-6; V gene: TRBV25-1; CDR3 protein: CASSEDRGDSPLHF
J gene: TRBJ2-5; V gene: TRBV7-7; CDR3 protein: CASSFSTGMDETQYF
J gene: TRBJ1-1; V gene: TRBV5-1; CDR3 protein: CASSLGATEAFF
J gene: TRBJ2-5; V gene: TRBV7-2; CDR3 protein: CASRSGETQYF
J gene: TRBJ1-4; V gene: TRBV19; CDR3 protein: CASADRGNEKLFF
J gene: TRBJ2-5; V gene: TRBV11-2; CDR3 protein: CASSPGTMGQETQYF
J gene: TRBJ2-7; V gene: TRBV19; CDR3 protein: CASSPGTESYEQYF
J gene: TRBJ2-5; V gene: TRBV29-1; CDR3 protein: CSVGNGGETQYF
J gene: TRBJ1-2; V gene: TRBV28; CDR3 protein: CATYRDGYTF
J gene: TRBJ2-1; V gene: TRBV7-9; CDR3 protein: CASSLYSGGIYNEQFF
J gene: TRBJ2-2; V gene: TRBV6-2/TRBV6-3; CDR3 protein: CASSWGTGELFF
J gene: TRBJ2-3; V gene: TRBV9; CDR3 protein: CASTPLTDTQYF
J gene: TRBJ2-7; V gene: TRBV28; CDR3 protein: CASSETSGSYEQYF